This T cell receptor beta chain appears in the sequencing data of a study of T cell clonality in common variable immunodeficiency. Sequencing was performed with immunoSEQ multiplex PCR; in TCRdb, only in-frame clones are kept and a portion is missing. The record shows roughly 17,000 clones for this sample, with no singletons present. Study conclusions and caveats: In common variable immunodeficiency, TCR beta chains reportedly carried fewer deletions and N-nucleotide insertions.

Concerning this clone itself: Its matching antigen is unknown.

Patients and controls were mostly of Caucasian heritage. The sample comprised peripheral blood mononuclear cells. The receptor's source is a human donor with common variable immunodeficiency.

CDR3 sequence: CASSPQISRRETQYF. The part of the CDR3 DNA that was read is TGTGCCAGCTCACCACAAATATCCAGGAGAGAGACC. The rearrangement links TRBV18 to TRBJ2-5; no clear D gene. The observed sequence ends 3 residues before the CDR3 terminus, with the missing tail filled in from the germline J gene. V dropped 1 base and J dropped 4 bases, with 13 bases sitting between them. The CDR3 is 15 amino acids. Germline loops: CDR1 KGHSH, CDR2 LQKENI.